These 13 T cell receptor beta chains came from one sample sequenced in a study of molecular identifiers for immune sequencing clone quantification. One entry per CDR3 protein results from TCRdb running MiXCR on the PCR reads. The data show more than 450,000 distinct CDR3 sequences, with roughly 23% seen just once and around 0.84% held by the top ten. Material for sequencing was naive CD8+ T cells from blood, with Jurkat cell RNA spiked in. This sample's subset: FACS-sorted CD8+CD4-CCR7+CD45RA+ naive T cells. The receptors come from a human donor in good health. Some libraries in this study had Jurkat cell RNA spiked in.

On this clonotype: A much larger clone lies one base from this, so it may be a read error. V usage is TRBV4-3 and J usage is TRBJ2-7; D perhaps matches TRBD1 (6 bases). The CDR3 extends over 16 amino acids. The V gene's germline CDR1 is LGHNA and CDR2 YSLEER. The CDR3 spells CASSQDLVWQGYGQYF. Written as DNA, the CDR3 is TGCGCCAGCAGCCAAGATTTGGTATGGCAGGGGTACGGGCAGTACTTC.

This clonotype came up many times. CDR3 bases: TGCGCCAGCAGCTTGGCCCCAACTAGCGGGGGGGCCCCGAACACCGGGGAGCTGTTTTTT. It codes for CASSLAPTSGGAPNTGELFF. This chain links TRBV5-1 with TRBJ2-2; 13 bases fit TRBD2. The ends lost 0 bases at V and 0 bases at J; junction bases unmatched: 8. Germline CDR1 reads SGHRS; CDR2 reads YFSETQ. This CDR3 comprises 20 residues.

The V and J genes are TRBV19 and TRBJ2-2, with D hard to call. Germline lookup yields CDR1 LNHDA and CDR2 SQIVND (reference sequence). This CDR3 region has 16 residues. Between the trimmed V and J ends, which lost 5 bases and 4 bases, there was a span of 17 bases. For the CDR3, the DNA is TGTGCCAGTAGTCCACGGGCCTTAAACCCCACCGGGGAGCTGTTTTTT. This translates into CASSPRALNPTGELFF.

This clonotype was seen ten or more times. The chain combines TRBV5-1 with TRBJ2-3; no clear D gene. The germline CDR1 and CDR2 sequences are SGHRS and YFSETQ. V was pared by 4 bases and J by 2 bases, with 14 bases between. The CDR3 covers 15 residues. The CDR3 sequence: CASSMTGQITDTQYF. CDR3 coding DNA: TGCGCCAGCAGCATGACCGGGCAAATCACAGATACGCAGTATTTT. The variable domain in full, with the rest retrieved from reference TRBV5-1 and TRBJ2-3, is KAGVTQTPRYLIKTRGQQVTLSCSPISGHRSVSWYQQTPGQGLQFLFEYFSETQRNKGNFPGRFSGRQFSNSRSEMNVSTLELGDSALYLCASSMTGQITDTQYFGPGTRLTVL.

This clonotype occurred a few times. The V gene is TRBV10-3, the J gene TRBJ1-1; D unresolved. V lost 3 bases and J 2 bases, leaving 1 base between the germline ends. The CDR3 is 11 amino acids. Germline V gene sequence: CDR1 ENHRY, CDR2 SYGVKD. CDR3 sequence: CAISENTEAFF. The CDR3 DNA reads as TGTGCCATCAGTGAAAACACTGAAGCTTTCTTT.

The rearrangement links TRBV7-9 to TRBJ2-2; 8 bases fit TRBD1. Unmatched junction bases numbered 2, after V lost 11 bases and J lost 6 bases. CDR1 is SEHNR and CDR2 is FQNEAQ in the germline V gene (reference sequence). The CDR3 is 11 amino acids. The CDR3 is CAGQGAGELFF. The CDR3 nucleotides read TGTGCCGGACAGGGAGCCGGGGAGCTGTTTTTT. Filled out from reference TRBV7-9 and TRBJ2-2, the complete variable domain reads DTGVSQNPRHKITKRGQNVTFRCDPISEHNRLYWYRQTLGQGPEFLTYFQNEAQLEKSRLLSDRFSAERPKGSFSTLEIQRTEQGDSAMYLCAGQGAGELFFGEGSRLTVL.

The rearrangement joins TRBV9 to TRBJ2-5; D possibly corresponds to TRBD1 (5 bases). Germline assignment: CDR1 SGDLS and CDR2 YYNGEE. Trimming took off 3 bases at V and 1 base at J, with 10 bases between the two ends. The CDR3 consists of 14 residues. This CDR3 reads CASSASGFQETQYF. The CDR3 DNA is TGTGCCAGCAGCGCCTCAGGGTTCCAAGAGACCCAGTACTTC.

This clonotype was seen many times. This chain uses TRBV4-3 with TRBJ2-7; a possible D gene is TRBD1 (6 bases). V was shortened by 4 bases and J by 3 bases, with 13 bases between the two germline ends. Germline CDR1 is LGHNA and CDR2 is YSLEER. The CDR3 sequence is 14 residues long. Here the CDR3 DNA reads TGCGCCAGCAGCCCAGGACAGTACAGCTACGAGCAGTACTTC. It encodes CASSPGQYSYEQYF.

This clonotype was observed many times. The CDR3 is CASSVEGSSYEQYF. The CDR3 DNA reads as TGTGCCAGCAGCGTTGAGGGAAGCTCCTACGAGCAGTACTTC. The gene calls are TRBV9 and TRBJ2-7, with D possibly matching TRBD2 (5 bases). The germline V and J ends were trimmed by 2 bases and 0 bases, with 9 bases remaining between them. Germline V gene data show CDR1 as SGDLS and CDR2 as YYNGEE. CDR3 length equals 14 residues.

In its sample, this clonotype was seen many times. CDR3 DNA: TGTGCCAGCAGTTACGGGGTGCTATCGCCCCAGCATTTT. This gives the protein CASSYGVLSPQHF. The gene calls are TRBV6-2 or TRBV6-3 and TRBJ1-5; D is uncertain. There are 13 residues in the CDR3. Per the germline V gene, CDR1 is MNHEY and CDR2 is SVGEGT. V lost 2 bases, J lost 9 bases, and 11 bases lay in between.

This clonotype has only one observation. A clone one base away is much larger, so this may be a read error. The chain employs TRBV27 and TRBJ1-1; a weak D match, TRBD1 (6 bases). Germline-derived CDR1 and CDR2 are MNHEY and SMNVEV (reference sequence). CDR3 size: 14 residues. The CDR3 region has the DNA TGTGCCAGCAGTTTGCTGTCAGGGGAGACTGTAGCTTTCTTT. This gives the protein CASSLLSGETVAFF.

As for this clonotype: Given a much more abundant clone one base away, this may be a read error. This chain joins TRBV7-2 and TRBJ1-1, with D tentatively TRBD1 (5 bases). The germline CDR1 and CDR2 sequences are SGHTA and FQGNSA. This CDR3 region has 14 residues. Trimming pared 2 bases from V and 6 bases from J, leaving 13 bases between. In DNA, the CDR3 is TGTACCAGCAGCTTAAGCCCAGGGAGTTCTGAAGCTTTCTTT. Its translation is CTSSLSPGSSEAFF.

This clonotype was counted once. The V call is TRBV30, the J call TRBJ2-2; 8 bases line up with TRBD1. The CDR3 length is 17 residues. Germline V gene sequence: CDR1 GTSNPN, CDR2 SVGIG (reference sequence). V lost 2 bases and J lost 5; bases outside the gene matches: 13. Here the CDR3 reads CAWSPRYWDRITGELFF. CDR3 coding DNA: TGTGCCTGGAGTCCACGTTACTGGGACAGGATAACCGGGGAGCTGTTTTTT.